This T cell receptor beta chain was captured by sequencing in a study of T-cell reconstitution after alpha-beta-depleted transplantation in children. This CDR3 spans 13 amino acids. V gave up 3 bases and J gave up 11 bases; unmatched junction bases: 9. Germline V gene data show CDR1 as MGHDK and CDR2 as SYGVNS. During its preparation, the TCRbeta library received unique molecular identifiers. TCRdb passed the PCR reads through MiXCR, listing each CDR3 protein once. This sample has 200,000 to 250,000 distinct CDR3 sequences, with roughly 9% found just once. The table lists this clonotype with many counts.

This chain connects TRBV25-1 to TRBJ1-1; 7 bases line up with TRBD1. Sequencing was performed on PBMCs from the stem cell graft donor, taken from the stem cell graft. The sequence was collected from a human donor who donated a stem cell graft to a child with acute lymphoblastic leukemia. The CDR3 is CASSESRQGWAFF. In DNA, the CDR3 is TGTGCCAGCAGTGAGAGCCGACAGGGTTGGGCTTTCTTT.